The T cell receptor beta chain under discussion was sequenced for a study of T cells in localized non-small cell lung cancer. Only a few counts were recorded for this clone. Produced via immunoSEQ multiplex PCR; TCRdb's table is partial and in-frame only. Here the sample spans some 37,000 clones, 70% to 90% being singletons. The sample here was peripheral blood, taken before any cancer treatment. This TCR derives from a man aged 18-55 years with stage I lung adenocarcinoma.

Here the CDR3 reads CAIRTDSYEQYF. CDR3 bases: TGTGCCATCCGAACAGACTCCTACGAGCAGTACTTC. The chain employs TRBV10-3 and TRBJ2-7, with unresolved D. CDR1 is ENHRY and CDR2 is SYGVKD in the germline V gene. The CDR3 is 12 residues long. V was clipped by 8 bases and J by 0 bases, with 8 bases between them.